This T cell receptor (beta chain) is drawn from a study of T cells after yellow fever vaccination. TCRdb re-called the 5' RACE reads through MiXCR, storing one row per CDR3 protein. The sample yields approximately 110,000 distinct CDR3 sequences, 7% to 8.5% seen once. The CDR3 loop spans 14 amino acids. Germline V lookup: CDR1 LGHDT, CDR2 YNNKEL (reference sequence). The germline V and J ends were trimmed by 1 base and 4 bases, with 10 bases remaining between them. This clonotype was seen a handful of times. The genes are TRBV3-1 and TRBJ1-2, with D possibly TRBD1 on 6 matching bases. This receptor was identified in a man under 40 who received the YFV17D yellow fever vaccine. This specimen was CD8+ T cells sorted from PBMCs, taken 45 days after the yellow fever booster vaccination. CDR3 bases: TGTGCCAGCAGCCAAGTTGGGGGGCCCTATGGCTACACCTTC. Translating it yields CASSQVGGPYGYTF.